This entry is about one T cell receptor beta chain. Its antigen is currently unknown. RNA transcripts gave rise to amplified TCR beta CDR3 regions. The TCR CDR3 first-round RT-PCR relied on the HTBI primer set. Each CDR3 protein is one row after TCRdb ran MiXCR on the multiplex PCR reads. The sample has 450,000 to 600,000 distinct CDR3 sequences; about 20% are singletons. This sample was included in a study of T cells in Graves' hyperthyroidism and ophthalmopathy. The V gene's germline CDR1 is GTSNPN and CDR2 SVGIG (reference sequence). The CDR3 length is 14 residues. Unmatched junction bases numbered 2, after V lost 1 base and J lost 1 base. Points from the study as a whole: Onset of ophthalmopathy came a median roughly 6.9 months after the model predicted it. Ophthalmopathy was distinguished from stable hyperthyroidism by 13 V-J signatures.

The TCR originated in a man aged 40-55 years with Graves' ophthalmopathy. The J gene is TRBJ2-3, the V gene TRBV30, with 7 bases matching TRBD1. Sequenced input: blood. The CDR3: CAWSAGTGTDTQYF. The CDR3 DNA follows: TGTGCCTGGAGTGCGGGGACAGGCACAGATACGCAGTATTTT.